Shown below are 12 T cell receptor beta chains from a single sample sequenced in a study of Ad26.COV2.S vaccination and SARS-CoV-2 variants. The treatment was: about 20 received Ad26.COV2.S at low or high dose, single or two shots; about 5 received placebo; per-sample allocation not given. Sampling was done on day 63 after the first vaccine or placebo injection. Libraries were prepared by immunoSEQ multiplex PCR; TCRdb keeps only in-frame clonotypes and omits some of them. The sample consists of 410,000 or so clones, around 92% of them appearing once. Material: peripheral blood, obtained in a trial of Ad26.COV2.S vaccine versus placebo. Receptors originate from a person between 18 and 65 years old who received the Ad26.COV2.S COVID-19 vaccine or a placebo.

V usage is TRBV24-1 and J usage is TRBJ1-6, with a tentative D call TRBD1 (5 bases). Trimming removed 0 bases at V and 6 bases at J, with 11 bases between. This CDR3 contains 16 residues. Germline CDR1 KGHDR, CDR2 SFDVKD. The CDR3 nucleotides read TGTGCCACCAGTGATTTGATCCGGGACCCTAATTCACCCCTCCACTTT. Protein product: CATSDLIRDPNSPLHF.

The V and J genes are TRBV7-9 and TRBJ1-2; a weak D match, TRBD1 (5 bases). With 0 bases removed from V and 4 bases from J, the gap between germline ends came to 15 bases. The CDR3 is 16 amino acids. CDR1 SEHNR and CDR2 FQNEAQ come from the germline V gene (reference sequence). Here the CDR3 DNA reads TGTGCCAGCAGCTTAGCTGGGACGCTGACCCCCTATGGCTACACCTTC. Its translation: CASSLAGTLTPYGYTF.

The gene calls are TRBV28 and TRBJ1-4; 7 positions match TRBD1. CDR1 is MDHEN, CDR2 SYDVKM, per germline. V was pared by 3 bases and J by 3 bases, with 10 bases of the junction left unmatched. The length of the CDR3 is 17 residues. Here the CDR3 reads CASSLATPGGSNEKLFF. The DNA of the CDR3 is TGTGCCAGCAGTTTGGCTACCCCAGGGGGATCTAATGAAAAACTGTTTTTT.

This sequence joins TRBV6-5 and TRBJ1-1; D unclear. V lost 8 bases and J lost 4, with 17 bases in between. CDR3 size: 14 residues. Germline CDR1 reads MNHEY; CDR2 reads SVGAGI. CDR3 residues: CASDSFRFRTEAFF. The CDR3 nucleotides are TGTGCCAGCGATTCTTTTAGGTTTCGCACTGAAGCTTTCTTT.

The CDR3 is CASSLAFDRSYNSPLHF. The CDR3 nucleotides read TGTGCCAGCAGCTTAGCCTTTGACAGGTCTTATAATTCACCCCTCCACTTT. V usage is TRBV7-2 and J usage is TRBJ1-6, with TRBD1 as a possible D gene (6 bases). The CDR3 has 17 residues. V dropped 0 bases and J dropped 4 bases, with 13 bases sitting between them. Germline V gene data show CDR1 as SGHTA and CDR2 as FQGNSA. Full variable domain (missing parts from reference TRBV7-2 and TRBJ1-6): GAGVSQSPSNKVTEKGKDVELRCDPISGHTALYWYRQSLGQGLEFLIYFQGNSAPDKSGLPSDRFSAERTGGSVSTLTIQRTQQEDSAVYLCASSLAFDRSYNSPLHFGNGTRLTVT.

This sequence joins TRBV11-2 and TRBJ2-1, with D hard to call. The germline V and J ends were trimmed by 1 base and 0 bases, with 16 bases remaining between them. Germline V gene sequence: CDR1 SGHAT, CDR2 FQNNGV. The CDR3 covers 18 residues. As DNA, the CDR3 is TGTGCCAGCAGCTTAGGGCCCATAGCCCGGAGCTCCTACAATGAGCAGTTCTTC. Encoded protein: CASSLGPIARSSYNEQFF.

As DNA, the CDR3 is TGCGCCAGCAGCCAAGATCCCCCAACCGGCCTGGCCTACAATGAGCAGTTCTTC. Its translation is CASSQDPPTGLAYNEQFF. J is TRBJ2-1 and V is TRBV4-3; D uncertain. The CDR3 spans 18 residues. The germline V and J ends were trimmed by 0 bases and 2 bases, with 17 bases remaining between them. Germline assignment: CDR1 LGHNA and CDR2 YSLEER.

The rearrangement joins TRBV29-1 to TRBJ2-7; 8 bases match TRBD1. V dropped 4 bases and J dropped 1; count of bases not matched to a gene: 9. Germline CDR1 and CDR2: SQVTM and ANQGSEA. This CDR3 comprises 15 residues. The CDR3 reads CSVVWDRPVSYEQYF. CDR3 coding DNA: TGCAGCGTTGTATGGGACAGGCCGGTGTCCTACGAGCAGTACTTC.

CDR3 coding DNA: TGTGCAAGTCGCACCCACCGGGACTATAAAACTTTCCCGGGGGAGCTGTTTTTT. Encoded protein: CASRTHRDYKTFPGELFF. The chain carries TRBV12-2 and TRBJ2-2; the table's D call of TRBD2 was not tested on the DNA. TRBV12-2 has pseudogene status. The CDR3 runs to 18 residues.

V and J are TRBV15 and TRBJ2-2; tentatively, D is TRBD1 (5 bases). V was trimmed by 5 bases and J by 6 bases, leaving 16 bases between them. CDR1 and CDR2 (germline): LNHNV, YYDKDF (reference sequence). CDR3 length: 15 residues. The CDR3 nucleotides are TGTGCCACCAGCCCCCATTCAGGGATGCCCGGGGAGCTGTTTTTT. Encoded protein: CATSPHSGMPGELFF.

The rearrangement uses TRBV7-8 and TRBJ2-3; D may be TRBD2 (6 bases). This CDR3 comprises 17 residues. The V and J ends lost 5 bases and 2 bases respectively, with 20 bases between them. CDR1 is SGHVS and CDR2 is FQNEAQ in the germline V gene. CDR3 amino acids: CASSTQTRSGFTDTQYF. Here the CDR3 DNA reads TGTGCCAGCAGCACGCAGACTAGGAGCGGGTTCACAGATACGCAGTATTTT.

This rearrangement joins TRBV7-8 to TRBJ2-1; 10 nucleotides agree with TRBD2. Germline-derived CDR1 and CDR2 are SGHVS and FQNEAQ. After removal of 5 bases from V and 5 bases from J, the junction contained 9 bases not matched to a gene. The CDR3 covers 16 residues. CDR3 bases: TGTGCCAGCAGCAAAGAACTAGCGGGGATCGACAATGAGCAGTTCTTC. Amino acids: CASSKELAGIDNEQFF.